This T cell receptor (beta chain) was recorded in a study of cytomegalovirus exposure and HLA in healthy donors. Overall study results and limits: Later work showed greater clonal expansion in HLA-associated TCR beta chains than in equally common others. HLA alleles were associated with 16,951 TCR beta sequences in a later analysis at 0.05 false discovery rate. By HLA locus, TCR association rates varied in a later analysis, with DRB1 showing the most and HLA-C the fewest. Generally TCR sequences proved uncommon, though certain public TCRs appeared in numerous donors.

Amplification used 60 Vbeta primers and 13 Jbeta primers. The data were produced by immunoSEQ multiplex PCR, yet TCRdb's version contains in-frame clones alone and is incomplete. The table lists about 160,000 clones, just under 80% of them singletons. Germline CDR1 LGHNA, CDR2 YNFKEQ. CDR3 length: 15 residues. Trimming removed 4 bases at V and 4 bases at J, with 16 bases between. Details on this clone: As yet, its antigen is unknown. Within the sample, other DNA sequences also encode this same CDR3.

The receptor comes from a woman in her forties or fifties in good health and CMV-seronegative. The sample was PBMCs. This chain uses TRBV4-2 with TRBJ1-2; a weak D match, TRBD1 (6 bases). The CDR3 here is CASSPTRGRGYGYTF. The CDR3 coding sequence is TGTGCCAGCAGCCCCACCAGGGGTCGTGGCTATGGCTACACCTTC.